These 8 T cell receptor beta chains originate from one sample sequenced in a study of shared clonotypes between healthy human individuals. Assay used: immunoSEQ multiplex PCR; TCRdb lists only in-frame clones, some missing. Found here are about 660,000 clones, around 72% of them singletons; the top ten hold less than 2%. Sequencing was done on a sample of memory CD4+ T cells sorted from blood. This sample's subset: CD45RA-negative fraction. The origin of the receptors is a woman under 40 in good health.

With respect to this clone: This could be a read error, since a much larger clone is one nucleotide away. The same CDR3 is also encoded by other DNA sequences in this sample. J is TRBJ2-2 and V is TRBV11-2; 7 bases map to TRBD2. This CDR3 comprises 15 residues. The ends lost 3 bases at V and 0 bases at J; junction bases unmatched: 1. In germline, CDR1 is SGHAT, CDR2 FQNNGV. Here the CDR3 reads CASSFGLANTGELFF. For the CDR3, the DNA is TGTGCCAGCAGCTTCGGACTAGCGAACACCGGGGAGCTGTTTTTT.

This sequence joins TRBV28 and TRBJ1-4; TRBD1 might be the D (6 bases). This CDR3 is built from 12 residues. Germline V gene sequence: CDR1 MDHEN, CDR2 SYDVKM. The CDR3 loop reads CVTRGFNEKLFF. CDR3 sequence (DNA): TGTGTTACAAGGGGGTTTAATGAAAAACTGTTTTTT.

The V and J genes are TRBV7-7 and TRBJ2-5, with 8 bases fitting TRBD2. Germline CDR1 reads SSHAT; CDR2 reads FNYEAQ (reference sequence). After removal of 2 bases from V and 5 bases from J, the junction contained 4 bases not matched to a gene. This CDR3 contains 14 residues. CDR3 sequence (DNA): TGTGCCAGCAGCTTAAGCTGGACTAGCGAGACCCAGTACTTC. This encodes CASSLSWTSETQYF.

This clone was found a few times. V gene TRBV5-1 combines with J gene TRBJ1-4; no firm D call. V shed 0 bases and J shed 6 bases, with 3 bases lying between them. This CDR3 is built from 12 residues. Germline CDR1 is SGHRS and CDR2 is YFSETQ. The CDR3 nucleotides are TGCGCCAGCAGCTTGGATGATGAAAAACTGTTTTTT. Amino acids: CASSLDDEKLFF.

The genes are TRBV6-5 and TRBJ2-7, with 12 positions matching TRBD1. The germline V gene has CDR1 MNHEY and CDR2 SVGAGI. This CDR3 has 15 amino acids. Trimming took 5 bases from V and 5 from J; bases not matched to a gene: 7. The CDR3 reads CASSATGQGAHEQYF. CDR3 nucleotides: TGTGCCAGCAGTGCGACGGGACAGGGGGCCCACGAGCAGTACTTC.

As regards this clone: Other DNA variants within this sample encode the same CDR3. The chain employs TRBV5-1 and TRBJ2-7; D is uncertain. The germline CDR1 and CDR2 sequences are SGHRS and YFSETQ. This CDR3 spans 13 amino acids. Between the trimmed V and J ends, which lost 0 bases and 2 bases, there was a span of 6 bases. This CDR3 reads CASSLDLPYEQYF. The CDR3 bases are TGCGCCAGCAGCTTGGATCTCCCCTACGAGCAGTACTTC.

The chain recombines TRBV5-1 with TRBJ1-4; D possibly corresponds to TRBD1 (6 bases). CDR3 length equals 15 residues. Germline CDR1 and CDR2: SGHRS and YFSETQ. The ends were cut back, 4 bases at V and 8 bases at J, with 18 bases in the middle. This CDR3 reads CASSLAQGSGEKLFF. The CDR3 DNA sequence: TGCGCCAGCAGCCTCGCTCAGGGGAGTGGGGAAAAACTGTTTTTT. The full variable domain, rest sourced from reference TRBV5-1 and TRBJ1-4, is KAGVTQTPRYLIKTRGQQVTLSCSPISGHRSVSWYQQTPGQGLQFLFEYFSETQRNKGNFPGRFSGRQFSNSRSEMNVSTLELGDSALYLCASSLAQGSGEKLFFGSGTQLSVL.

The chain uses TRBV4-2 and TRBJ2-1; TRBD2 matches at 7 bases. This CDR3 is built from 16 residues. The V segment lost 1 base and the J segment 8 bases; nucleotides outside the gene matches: 11. Germline lookup yields CDR1 LGHNA and CDR2 YNFKEQ. CDR3 sequence reads: CASSQGGSGYIDEQFF. In DNA form, the CDR3 reads TGTGCCAGCAGCCAAGGTGGTAGCGGGTATATCGATGAGCAGTTCTTC.